This TCR beta chain was captured by sequencing in a study of T cell responses to AZD1222 COVID-19 vaccine. Study-wide findings and caveats: Spike regions recognized by vaccine-associated CD4 TCRs spanned the protein, led by 160-218 and 743-854.

Points on this clone: Its antigen is unknown.

V gave up 4 bases and J gave up 6 bases, with 18 bases separating them. The CDR3 is made up of 16 amino acids. CDR1 MNHEY and CDR2 SVGAGI come from the germline V gene. TCRdb's table, derived via immunoSEQ multiplex PCR, lists solely in-frame clones and lacks some. The sample lists approximately 140,000 clones; about nine tenths were seen once. The source is an adult who received the AZD1222 COVID-19 vaccine. The sequenced sample was peripheral blood, obtained 28 days after the second AZD1222 dose. V usage is TRBV6-5 and J usage is TRBJ2-2; a weak D match, TRBD2 (5 bases). For the CDR3, the DNA is TGTGCCAGCAGTTCCCCGGGTTCTGGAGGCCCCGGGGAGCTGTTTTTT. It codes for CASSSPGSGGPGELFF.